This T cell receptor (beta chain) was documented in a study of T-cell reconstitution after alpha-beta-depleted transplantation in children. This CDR3 spans 15 amino acids. V was pared by 3 bases and J by 5 bases, with 5 bases of the junction left unmatched. Per the germline V gene, CDR1 is DFQATT and CDR2 is SNEGSKA (reference sequence). Unique molecular identifiers were used in preparing the TCRbeta library. TCRdb passed the PCR reads through MiXCR, listing each CDR3 protein once. The table has 250,000 to 300,000 distinct CDR3 sequences, more than 9% seen once. The genes are TRBV20-1 and TRBJ2-4; TRBD2 agrees at 12 bases. This receptor was identified in a human donor who donated a stem cell graft to a child with SCID. Sequenced material: PBMCs from the stem cell graft donor, taken from the stem cell graft. The CDR3 is CSASRLAGDQNIQYF. The CDR3 region has the DNA TGCAGTGCTAGTAGACTAGCGGGGGACCAAAACATTCAGTACTTC.